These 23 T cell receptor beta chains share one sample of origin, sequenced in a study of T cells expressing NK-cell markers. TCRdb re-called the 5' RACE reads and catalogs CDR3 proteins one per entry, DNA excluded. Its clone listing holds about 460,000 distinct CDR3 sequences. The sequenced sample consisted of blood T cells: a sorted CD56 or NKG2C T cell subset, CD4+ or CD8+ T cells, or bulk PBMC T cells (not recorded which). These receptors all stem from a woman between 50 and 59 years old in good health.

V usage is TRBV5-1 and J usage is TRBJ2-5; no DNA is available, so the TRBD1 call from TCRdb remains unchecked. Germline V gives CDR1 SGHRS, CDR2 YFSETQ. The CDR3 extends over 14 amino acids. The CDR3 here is CASSGRDGQETQYF.

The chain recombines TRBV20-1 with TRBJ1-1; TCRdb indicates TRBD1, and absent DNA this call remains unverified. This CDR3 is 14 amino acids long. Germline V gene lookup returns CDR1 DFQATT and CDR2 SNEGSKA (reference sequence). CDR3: CSARGRGKFLGAFF.

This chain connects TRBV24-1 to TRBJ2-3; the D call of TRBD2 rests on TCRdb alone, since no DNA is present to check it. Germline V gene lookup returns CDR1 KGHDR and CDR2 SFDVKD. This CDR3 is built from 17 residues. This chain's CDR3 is CATSDNNSGSLTDTQYF.

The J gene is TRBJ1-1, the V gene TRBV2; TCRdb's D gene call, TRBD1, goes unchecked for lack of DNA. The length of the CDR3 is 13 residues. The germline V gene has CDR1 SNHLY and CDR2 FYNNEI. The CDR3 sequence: CADDRDGGTEAFF.

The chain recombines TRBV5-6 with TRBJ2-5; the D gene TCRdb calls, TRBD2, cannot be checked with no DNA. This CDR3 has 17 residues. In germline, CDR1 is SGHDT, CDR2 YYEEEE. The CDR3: CASSSKWTSGSQETQYF.

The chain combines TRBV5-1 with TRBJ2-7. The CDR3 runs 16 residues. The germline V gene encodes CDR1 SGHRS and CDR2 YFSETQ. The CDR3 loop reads CASSYQMGSSSYEQYF. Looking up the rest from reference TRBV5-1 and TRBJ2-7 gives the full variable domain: KAGVTQTPRYLIKTRGQQVTLSCSPISGHRSVSWYQQTPGQGLQFLFEYFSETQRNKGNFPGRFSGRQFSNSRSEMNVSTLELGDSALYLCASSYQMGSSSYEQYFGPGTRLTVT.

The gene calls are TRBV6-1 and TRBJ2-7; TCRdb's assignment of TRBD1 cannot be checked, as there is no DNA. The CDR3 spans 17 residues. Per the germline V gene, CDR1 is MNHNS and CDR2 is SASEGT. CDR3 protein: CASVAGTGVSRGYEQYF.

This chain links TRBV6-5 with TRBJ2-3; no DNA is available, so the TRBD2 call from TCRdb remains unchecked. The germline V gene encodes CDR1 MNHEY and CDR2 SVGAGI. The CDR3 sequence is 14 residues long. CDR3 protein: CASSPWTSGTTQYF.

CDR3: CAWRKGRLGNEQFF. The chain couples TRBV30 to TRBJ2-1. Per germline, CDR1 GTSNPN and CDR2 SVGIG (reference sequence). This CDR3 comprises 14 residues.

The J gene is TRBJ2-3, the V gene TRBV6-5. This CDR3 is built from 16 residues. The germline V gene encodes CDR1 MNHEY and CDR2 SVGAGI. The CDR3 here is CASSYLNSRGTDTQYF.

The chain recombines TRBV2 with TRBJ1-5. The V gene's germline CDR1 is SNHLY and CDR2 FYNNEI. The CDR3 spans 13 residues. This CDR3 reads CASSREGNQPQHF.

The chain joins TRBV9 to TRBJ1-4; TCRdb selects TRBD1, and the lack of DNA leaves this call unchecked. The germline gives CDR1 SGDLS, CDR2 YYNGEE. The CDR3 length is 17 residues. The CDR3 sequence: CASSVGGVRDRSEKLFF.

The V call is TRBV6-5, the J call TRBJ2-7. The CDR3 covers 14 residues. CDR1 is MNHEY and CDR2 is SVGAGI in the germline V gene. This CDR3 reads CASGIDRRSQEQYF.

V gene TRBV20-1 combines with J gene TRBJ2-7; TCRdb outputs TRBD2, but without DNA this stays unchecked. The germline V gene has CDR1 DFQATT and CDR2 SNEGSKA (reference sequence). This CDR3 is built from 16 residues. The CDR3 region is CSASGPGGTSEVEQYF.

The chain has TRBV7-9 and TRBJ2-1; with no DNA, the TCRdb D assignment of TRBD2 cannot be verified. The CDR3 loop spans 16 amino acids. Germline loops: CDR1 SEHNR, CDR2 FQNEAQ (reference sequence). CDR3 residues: CASSSSGTSINYEQFF.

CDR3 protein: CASSRRTGQPQHF. The chain has TRBV5-6 and TRBJ1-5; TCRdb returns TRBD1, unconfirmable since there is no DNA. The CDR3 totals 13 residues. Germline V gene data show CDR1 as SGHDT and CDR2 as YYEEEE.

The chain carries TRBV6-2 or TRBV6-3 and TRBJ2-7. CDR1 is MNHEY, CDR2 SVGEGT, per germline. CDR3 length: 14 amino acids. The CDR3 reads CASSLTGAPYEQYF.

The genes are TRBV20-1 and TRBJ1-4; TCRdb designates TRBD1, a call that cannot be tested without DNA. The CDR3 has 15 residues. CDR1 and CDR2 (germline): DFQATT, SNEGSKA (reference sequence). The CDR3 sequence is CSARDGPGVGEKLFF.

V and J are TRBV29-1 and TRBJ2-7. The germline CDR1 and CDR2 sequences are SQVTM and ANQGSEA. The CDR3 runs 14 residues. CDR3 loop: CSVGRVGDSYEQYF.

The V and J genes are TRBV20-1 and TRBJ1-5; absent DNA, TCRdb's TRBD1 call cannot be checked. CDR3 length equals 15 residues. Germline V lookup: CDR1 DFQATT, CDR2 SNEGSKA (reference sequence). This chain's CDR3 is CSVQTGAATDQPQHF.

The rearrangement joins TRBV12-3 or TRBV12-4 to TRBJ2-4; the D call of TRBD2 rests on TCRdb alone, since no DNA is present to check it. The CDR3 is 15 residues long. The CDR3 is CASVLTGEAKNIQYF.

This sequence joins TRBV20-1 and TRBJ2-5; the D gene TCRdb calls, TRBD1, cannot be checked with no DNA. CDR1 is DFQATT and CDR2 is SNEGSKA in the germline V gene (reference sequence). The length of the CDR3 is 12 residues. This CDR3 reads CSAFDPGGTQYF.

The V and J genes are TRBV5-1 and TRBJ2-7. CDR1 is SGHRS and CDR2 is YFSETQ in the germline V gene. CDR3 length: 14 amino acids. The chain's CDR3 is CASSFRGSSYEQYF.